The clone carrying this TCR beta chain was found many times. Its target is not known. The entry originates in a study of spatial heterogeneity in lung cancer. TCRdb recomputed calls from the 5' RACE reads with MiXCR, one row per CDR3 protein. Of about 4,800 distinct CDR3 sequences listed, over 7.5% were seen once; the top ten hold around 29%. The germline gives CDR1 DFQATT, CDR2 SNEGSKA (reference sequence). J was trimmed by 1 base and V by 3 bases; bases with no gene match: 6. CDR3 length: 15 amino acids. Findings and caveats of the study: The number of expanded tumor alpha and beta chains correlated with mutation number.

Indicated time point: sample taken at primary tumor resection. The source is a male donor with early-stage non-small cell lung cancer. The material was lung tumor tissue, obtained at surgery. The chain links TRBV20-1 to TRBJ2-1; 7 bases are a match to TRBD2. Here the CDR3 reads CSASLASGSYNEQFF. In nucleotides, the CDR3 is TGCAGTGCTAGTTTGGCTAGCGGTTCCTACAATGAGCAGTTCTTC.